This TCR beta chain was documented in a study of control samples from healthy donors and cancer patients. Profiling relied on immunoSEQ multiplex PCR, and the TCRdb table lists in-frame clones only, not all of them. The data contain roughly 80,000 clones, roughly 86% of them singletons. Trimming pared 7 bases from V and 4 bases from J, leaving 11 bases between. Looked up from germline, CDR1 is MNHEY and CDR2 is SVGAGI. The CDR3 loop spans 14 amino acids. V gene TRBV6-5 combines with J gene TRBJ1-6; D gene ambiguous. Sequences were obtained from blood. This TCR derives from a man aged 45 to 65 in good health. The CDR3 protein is CASKGYEYNSPLHF. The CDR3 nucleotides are TGTGCCAGCAAAGGATACGAATATAATTCACCCCTCCACTTT.